The entry below describes one T cell receptor (beta chain). Its antigen target is currently unknown. No base quality values were provided; no much bigger clone lies one nucleotide off. Including cysteine and phenylalanine, the CDR3 has 12 amino acids. The read is trimmed to its CDR3 DNA, 36 bases read in frame from base 1. Trimming takes 6 bases off V and 10 bases off J; junction bases not matched to a gene: 4. The germline V gene sets CDR1 to SGHNT and CDR2 to YENEEA. This specimen belongs to a study of T cell responses to AZD1222 COVID-19 vaccine (dated by TCRdb to the early 2020s). The study in broad terms: AZD1222 recipients given second doses at about 4 weeks or at about 12 weeks were pooled, since spike-specific TCR depth and breadth were not found to differ between the two schedules. TCR sequencing was performed for 230 to 250 trial participants, of whom around 200 were given two doses of AZD1222 and approximately 25 were given two doses of MenACWY control vaccine. Enrollment into the trials was organized by age into subgroups of 18-55, 56-69 and 70-plus years, and those subgroups contained approximately 160, 26 and 62 TCR-sequenced participants, respectively.

According to the study, the label for this sample's time point signals: baseline before first vaccination. Samples from vaccinated people were obtained from the UK trials COV001 and COV002, which included a single-blind randomized controlled phase 2/3 trial of AZD1222 (ChAdOx1 nCoV-19) in healthy adults. For TCRbeta chain sequencing, PBMC samples were collected from trial participants at day 0 and at day 28 after the second dose. The CDR3 regions of human TCRbeta chains were analyzed by immunosequencing. The published analysis was carried out like this. Repertoire TCRs were matched against a reference library of SARS-CoV-2-specific TCRs generated with the MIRA antigen-specificity platform. Breadth meant the fraction of unique TCRs that were SARS-CoV-2-associated, whereas depth meant the fraction of total T cells that were SARS-CoV-2-associated. Each spike-specific TCR was assigned to its reactive spike region and to a CD4 or CD8 class using the MIRA data. Log10-transformed breadth and depth values were compared by one-way ANOVA with Sidak's multiple comparisons tests. Drawn from immuneACCESS, this table holds only the in-frame rearrangements with V and J called that TCRdb kept. Clones are partly lost; checked studies trace under half to an unresolved V gene and leave the rest unexplained. V and J calls plus clone size are reproduced from that table; the DNA served to infer D and trimming. Across this sample there are under 200,000 clones, with approximately 90% seen only once. The ten largest account for roughly 0.98% of the sample.

What the research found in general, with its limitations: The 56-69-year group was small, and its depth increase did not reach significance, likely because of low power. Conclusions about previously exposed vaccinees were limited because only six or seven AZD1222 recipients were SARS-CoV-2 seropositive at baseline. Spike-specific TCR breadth and depth rose significantly after two AZD1222 doses compared with day 0 and with MenACWY recipients. Reportedly, close to half of the unique spike-specific TCRs recognized epitopes lying outside the regions that are mutated in the B.1.351 and B.1.1.7 variants. No day 14 peak-response samples were available, so repertoires were characterized only after the peak T cell response. The whole spike protein was spanned by vaccine-associated CD4 TCRs, and dominant responses were seen in regions 160-218 and 743-854. Participants were mostly white British and included more females than males, and it was suggested by the authors that clonal diversity may have been underestimated.

Material: peripheral blood, obtained on day 0 of AZD1222 vaccination. Here the chain combines TRBV11-3 and TRBJ1-1, and TRBD1 aligns with 11 junction nucleotides. The clonotype originates from an adult in good health. The CDR3 protein sequence reads: CASSPGQGAAFF. At the DNA level, the sequence is TGTGCCAGCAGTCCCGGACAGGGGGCAGCTTTCTTT.